This T cell receptor beta chain comes out of a study of beta chain features in type 1 diabetes. The V and J ends lost 4 bases and 7 bases, in that order; junction bases with no gene match: 7. CDR1 and CDR2 (germline): ENHRY, SYGVKD. The CDR3 length is 14 residues. Expressed TCRB transcripts were sequenced because the isolated RNA had all been reverse transcribed beforehand. There were approximately 3.5 million reads on average in the naive, central memory and regulatory T cell samples. Produced via immunoSEQ multiplex PCR; TCRdb's table is partial and in-frame only. The table records about 900,000 clones, roughly a sixth of them present only once.

This sequence was found in a woman aged 18-30 years in good health. Sequenced input: naive CD4+ T cells from blood. V and J are TRBV10-3 and TRBJ1-5, with 7 nucleotides matching TRBD1. The CDR3 loop is CAISGAPRGQPQHF. The CDR3 DNA follows: TGTGCCATCAGTGGCGCACCCAGGGGGCAGCCCCAGCATTTT.